A single sample gave rise to the 7 T cell receptor beta chains below, sequenced in a study of blood T cell repertoires in COVID-19. The table came from immunoSEQ multiplex PCR; TCRdb's copy has only in-frame clones and leaves some out. In the table there are about 80,000 clones, around 89% of which are singletons. Sequenced sample: peripheral blood. These TCRs come from a man between 65 and 79 years old with active or convalescent COVID-19.

The chain uses TRBV27 and TRBJ2-3; a weak D match, TRBD2 (5 bases). The germline V and J ends were trimmed by 5 bases and 1 base, with 16 bases remaining between them. The germline V gene encodes CDR1 MNHEY and CDR2 SMNVEV (reference sequence). CDR3 length equals 16 residues. CDR3 nucleotides: TGTGCCAGCAGTCAAGGACTGACGCGCCGCACAGATACGCAGTATTTT. Translation: CASSQGLTRRTDTQYF.

The genes are TRBV19 and TRBJ2-7, with 11 nucleotides matching TRBD1. In germline, CDR1 is LNHDA, CDR2 SQIVND (reference sequence). The CDR3 totals 15 residues. The V and J ends lost 10 bases and 6 bases, in that order; junction bases with no gene match: 14. The CDR3 DNA sequence: TGTGCCACCCGGGACAGGGGGTATCTCTGGGGCGAGCAGTACTTC. Translated, it gives CATRDRGYLWGEQYF.

The chain links TRBV19 to TRBJ2-2, with 7 nucleotides matching TRBD1. Losses at the gene ends were 4 bases for V and 8 bases for J; bases not matched to a gene: 16. CDR1 is LNHDA and CDR2 is SQIVND in the germline V gene (reference sequence). This CDR3 contains 17 residues. The CDR3 DNA sequence: TGTGCCAGTAGTAACTGGACAGGCTGGTTCGGTTCAGGGGAGCTGTTTTTT. Translation: CASSNWTGWFGSGELFF.

The rearrangement links TRBV5-4 to TRBJ1-6; 10 positions match TRBD1. This CDR3 region has 18 residues. V lost 4 bases to trimming and J lost 0 bases; unmatched junction nucleotides: 7. Germline CDR1 SGHNT, CDR2 YYREEE (reference sequence). The CDR3 sequence is CASSVGQGEASYNSPLHF. In nucleotides, the CDR3 is TGTGCCAGCAGCGTAGGACAGGGGGAGGCCTCCTATAATTCACCCCTCCACTTT.

This clone was recorded once. This sequence joins TRBV3-1 (or the pseudogene TRBV3-2) and TRBJ1-5; D perhaps matches TRBD1 (5 bases). The CDR3 covers 15 residues. The V gene's germline CDR1 is LGHDT and CDR2 YNNKEL (reference sequence). V was clipped by 1 base and J by 6 bases, with 13 bases between them. The CDR3 spells CASSQGAGRGQPQHF. The CDR3 DNA sequence: TGTGCCAGCAGCCAAGGAGCAGGGAGGGGTCAGCCCCAGCATTTT.

The chain employs TRBV5-6 and TRBJ1-1; D remains ambiguous. The CDR3 spans 16 residues. Trimming cost V 2 bases and J 2 bases, with 16 bases left between them. CDR1 is SGHDT and CDR2 is YYEEEE in the germline V gene. The CDR3 coding sequence is TGTGCCAGCAGCTTTAGAACAGAGATTCGTAACACTGAAGCTTTCTTT. This gives the protein CASSFRTEIRNTEAFF.

This clone was counted between two and nine times. The chain couples TRBV6-5 to TRBJ2-7, with 8 bases aligning to TRBD1. V lost 8 bases, J lost 2 bases, and 5 bases stayed unmatched. Germline CDR1 reads MNHEY; CDR2 reads SVGAGI. The CDR3 spans 13 residues. The CDR3 region has the DNA TGTGCCAGCCGTAGGACAGGGCCCTACGAGCAGTACTTC. It encodes CASRRTGPYEQYF.